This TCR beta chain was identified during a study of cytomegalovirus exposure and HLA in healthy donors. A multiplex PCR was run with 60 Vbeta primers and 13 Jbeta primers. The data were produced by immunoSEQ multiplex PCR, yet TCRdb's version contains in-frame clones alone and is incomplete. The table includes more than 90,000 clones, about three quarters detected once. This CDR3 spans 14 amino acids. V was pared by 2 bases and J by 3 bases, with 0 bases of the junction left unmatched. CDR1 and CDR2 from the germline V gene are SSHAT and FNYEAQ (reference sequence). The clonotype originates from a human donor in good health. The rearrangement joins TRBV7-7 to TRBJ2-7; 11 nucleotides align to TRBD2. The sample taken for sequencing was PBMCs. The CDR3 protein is CASSLTSGSYEQYF. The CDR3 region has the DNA TGTGCCAGCAGCTTAACTAGCGGGAGCTACGAGCAGTACTTC.